This T cell receptor beta chain derives from a study of blood T cells in healthy people across ages (dated by TCRdb to between 2014 and 2017). Looking at the study overall: Template switching captured roughly one uniquely barcoded TCR beta cDNA molecule per two T cells in model experiments. Age-related changes in TCR beta repertoire diversity were measured in the study by deep sequencing normalized with unique cDNA molecular identifiers. Donors were grouped into four age groups: young (average roughly 15 years), middle-aged (39), aged (approximately 67) and long-lived (approximately 82). To avoid experimental bias, donors of different ages were distributed randomly across sequencing lanes. Using the same blood draw, the study looked at two additional independent replicas of 1 million unique cDNA reads for two donors, one aged 18 to 30 and the other aged 80 or older. Broad study findings and their caveats: Donor CMV infection status was unknown, potentially confounding age-related changes in expanded clonotypes. Since profiling was done on bulk unsorted PBMCs, naive and antigen-experienced compartments could not be conclusively compared. Observed TCR beta diversity per million T cells fell roughly linearly with age, and a significant reduction was already apparent by age roughly 41. Estimates of total diversity based on one million sequenced T cells were considered lower bounds and underestimates. The percentage of naive T cells measured by flow cytometry correlated strongly with observed TCR beta diversity. Compared with the aged group, the long-lived group had more naive CD4+ T cells, fewer expanded clones and increased TCR diversity, suggesting age selection.

The approximately 40 donors, aged about 6 to 100 years, were systemically healthy Caucasian individuals from Russia. Ten milliliters of peripheral blood were collected from each donor into EDTA-treated Vacutainer tubes. Ficoll-Paque density-gradient centrifugation was used to isolate PBMCs, with at least 6 million obtained per sample. Trizol reagent was used to extract total RNA from PBMCs, with at least 6 micrograms per sample. Naive CD45RAhigh/CD27high T cell percentages were measured by flow cytometry on a PBMC aliquot from every donor. The library was built by means of 5' RACE. Sequencing was carried out with an Illumina HiSeq 2500. The second PCR ran for roughly 7 to 11 cycles and used a J-beta primer mix along with a sample-barcoded 5' primer. Each TCR beta cDNA molecule received a unique molecular identifier from a template-switch 5' adaptor carrying 12 random nucleotides. Each sample yielded at least 2.5 million CDR3-containing paired-end reads. The Mint cDNA synthesis kit, primed by a TRBC-specific oligonucleotide, was used to synthesize first-strand cDNA from all RNA. Following uracil-DNA glycosylase treatment, a first 18-cycle PCR with universal primers M1SS and BC2_uni_R was performed on all cDNA. On the authors' methods: Each sample was normalized by randomly selecting 1 million high-quality reads, each carrying a distinct molecular identifier. Instead of being binned into consensus sequences, reads with shared molecular identifiers were discarded. MiTCR, with a Q25 quality threshold and the strictest error-elimination algorithm, was used for CDR3 identification, clonotype clustering and error correction. A nonparametric unseen species model with Euler transformation was used to estimate lower-bound total TCR beta diversity. TCRdb itself trimmed the public reads at Q25 with fastp, ran MiXCR and retained productive beta chains. Here each entry gathers all rows of one CDR3 protein and keeps the most common genes and DNA. It is TCRdb's table, rather than the study itself, that gives the V and J calls and clone size. The table for this sample lists 700,000 or so distinct CDR3 sequences; 22% of them were counted only once. Approximately 20% of the sample is taken by the ten largest.

Regarding this clonotype: Its cognate antigen has yet to be identified. No base quality values were provided; no much bigger clone lies one nucleotide off.

CDR1 and CDR2 are read off the germline V gene as SGHTA and FQGNSA. There are 15 amino acids in the CDR3, from cysteine to phenylalanine inclusive. The DNA shown is the 45-base CDR3, in frame from base 1. Trimming takes 10 bases off V and 2 bases off J; junction bases not matched to a gene: 14. This chain joins TRBV7-2 to TRBJ2-7; TRBD2 lines up with 7 middle nucleotides. Sequencing was carried out using blood. This receptor was identified in an older man in good health. The CDR3 in this case is CATKTERGSTYEQYF. In nucleotides, the sequence is TGTGCCACTAAAACTGAGCGGGGTTCTACCTACGAGCAGTACTTC.